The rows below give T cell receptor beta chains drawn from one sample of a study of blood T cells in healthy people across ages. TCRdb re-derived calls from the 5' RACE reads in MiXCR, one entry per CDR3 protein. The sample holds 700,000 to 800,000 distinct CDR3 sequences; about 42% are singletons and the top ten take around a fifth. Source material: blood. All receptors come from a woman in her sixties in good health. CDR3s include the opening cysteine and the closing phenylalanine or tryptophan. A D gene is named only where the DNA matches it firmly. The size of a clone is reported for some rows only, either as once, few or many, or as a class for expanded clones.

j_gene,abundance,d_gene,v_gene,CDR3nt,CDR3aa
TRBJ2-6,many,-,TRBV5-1,TGTGCCAGCAGTTCGACTTCCTCTGGGGCCAACGTCCTGACTTTC,CASSSTSSGANVLTF
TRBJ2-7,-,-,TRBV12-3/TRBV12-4,TGTGCCAGCAGCACCTCCCGGGCGGTTACGTACGAGCAGTACTTC,CASSTSRAVTYEQYF
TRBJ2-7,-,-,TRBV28,TGTGCCAGCCACGCGGGGTTGGGCGAGCAGTACTTC,CASHAGLGEQYF
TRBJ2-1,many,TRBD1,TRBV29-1,TGCAGCCTAAGGGACAGGGGGGCCTACAATGAGCAGTTCTTC,CSLRDRGAYNEQFF
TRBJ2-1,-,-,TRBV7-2,TGTGCCAGCAGCTTCACCGGGACTGGCGTCAATGAGCAGTTCTTC,CASSFTGTGVNEQFF
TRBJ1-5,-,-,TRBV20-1,TGCAGTGCTAGCGAGCCCTCAGTTAATCAGCCCCAGCATTTT,CSASEPSVNQPQHF
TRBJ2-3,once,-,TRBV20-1,TGCAGTGCGGGAAGCCCCCAGCAGGGCACAGATACGCAGTATTTT,CSAGSPQQGTDTQYF
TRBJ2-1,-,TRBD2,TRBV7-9,TGTGCCAGCAGCTGCCGGGGACTAGCGGGAGAATGCAATGAGCAGTTCTTC,CASSCRGLAGECNEQFF
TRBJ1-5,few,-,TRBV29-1,TGCAGCGTTGGGGAGATCCAGCCCCAGCATTTT,CSVGEIQPQHF
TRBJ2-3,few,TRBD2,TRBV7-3,TGTGCCAGCAGCCCCCTCGGCACTAGCGGTTACCGAACAGATACGCAGTATTTT,CASSPLGTSGYRTDTQYF
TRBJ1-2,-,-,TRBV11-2,TGTGCCAGCAGCTCCATCAACCGAGATCTCCTATATGGCTACACCTTC,CASSSINRDLLYGYTF
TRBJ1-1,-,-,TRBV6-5,TGTGCCAGCAGTGACCTACAGGGGAACACTGAAGCTTTCTTT,CASSDLQGNTEAFF
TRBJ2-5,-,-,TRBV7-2,TGTGCCGGCAGCTTAGGGACTGCGTCGGAGACCCAGTACTTC,CAGSLGTASETQYF
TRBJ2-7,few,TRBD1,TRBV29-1,TGCAGCATTAGACAGGGTGGGTACGAGCAGTACTTC,CSIRQGGYEQYF
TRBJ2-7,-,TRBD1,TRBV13,TGTGCCAGCAGCCAATCCGGGACAGGGGCCCACGAGCAGTACTTC,CASSQSGTGAHEQYF
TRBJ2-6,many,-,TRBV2,TGTGCCAGCAGTGACCCGGGCCACTCTGGGGCCAACGTCCTGACTTTC,CASSDPGHSGANVLTF
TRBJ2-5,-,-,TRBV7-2,TGTGCCAGCAGCTTACAGCCAAGTGGGGAGACCCAGTACTTC,CASSLQPSGETQYF
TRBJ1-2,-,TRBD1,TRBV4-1,TGCGCCAGCAGCCGTCGGACAGGGAGACAGGACTATGGCTACACCTTC,CASSRRTGRQDYGYTF
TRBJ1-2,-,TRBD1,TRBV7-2,TGTGCCAGCAGCTTCACCGGGACAGGGGTGGGCAGCTACACCTTC,CASSFTGTGVGSYTF
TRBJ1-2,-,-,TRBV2,TGTGCCAGCAGTGAAGCGGATAGCTATGGCTACACCTTC,CASSEADSYGYTF
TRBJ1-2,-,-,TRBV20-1,TGCAGTGCTAGCGAACTCGTTGGGCGTGGCTACACCTTC,CSASELVGRGYTF
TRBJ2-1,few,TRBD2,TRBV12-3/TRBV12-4,TGTGCCAGCAGCAATCCCCGCGGCGGGAGAACTGGCACCTACAATGAGCAGTTCTTC,CASSNPRGGRTGTYNEQFF
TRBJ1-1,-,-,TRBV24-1,TGTGCCACCAACCCAGGTGACACTGAAGCTTTCTTT,CATNPGDTEAFF
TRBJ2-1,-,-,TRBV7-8,TGTGCCAGCAACCTAGGGGGGGGGCACGAGACCCAGTTCTTC,CASNLGGGHETQFF
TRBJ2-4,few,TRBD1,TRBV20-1,TGCAGTGTAACCGGGACAGGGTCAAACATTCAGTACTTC,CSVTGTGSNIQYF
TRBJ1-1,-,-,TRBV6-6,TGTGCCAGCGGATCAGTGAGGACTGAAGCTTTCTTT,CASGSVRTEAFF
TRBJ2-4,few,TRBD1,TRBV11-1,TGTGCCAGCAGCTTAGTCTCGGTGGGGACAGGGTCCCCTCAAGCCAAAAACATTCAGTACTTC,CASSLVSVGTGSPQAKNIQYF
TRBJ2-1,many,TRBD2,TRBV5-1,TGCGCCAGCAGCACCCAAGGGACTAGCGGGGGGCAAAATGAGCAGTTCTTC,CASSTQGTSGGQNEQFF
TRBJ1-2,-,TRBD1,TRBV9,TGTGCCAGCAGCGTAGGAGGAGGACAGGGGGAAGAATATGGCTACACCTTC,CASSVGGGQGEEYGYTF
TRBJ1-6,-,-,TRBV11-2,TGTGCCAGCAGGGGTCTAAAGTCACCCCTCCACTTT,CASRGLKSPLHF
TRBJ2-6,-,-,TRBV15,TGTGCCACCAGCAGAGTCAGGGGCCCTCCCTCTGGGGCCAACGTCCTGACTTTC,CATSRVRGPPSGANVLTF
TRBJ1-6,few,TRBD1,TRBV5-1,TGCGCCAGCAGCGCGGGGGACAGCGATTATTCACCCCTCCACTTT,CASSAGDSDYSPLHF
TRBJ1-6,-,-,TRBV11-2,TGTGCCAGCAGCCCAGGGACGGTGAATTCACCCCCCCACTTT,CASSPGTVNSPPHF
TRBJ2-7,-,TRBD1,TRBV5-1,TGCGCCAGCAGCTTGGCGGACAGGGGATCCTACGAGCAGTACTTC,CASSLADRGSYEQYF
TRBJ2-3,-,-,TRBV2,TGTGCCAGCGGGGAGACAGATACGCAGTATTTT,CASGETDTQYF
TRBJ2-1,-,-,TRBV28,TGTGCCAGCGAGGGCGGGGACAATGAGCAGTTCTTC,CASEGGDNEQFF
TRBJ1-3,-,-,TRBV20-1,TGCAGTGCTAGATCCCCGACAGATAGCTCTGGAAACACCATATATTTT,CSARSPTDSSGNTIYF
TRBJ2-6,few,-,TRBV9,TGTGCCAGCAGCGAGTCCCTCCCTGGGGCCAACGTCCTGACTTTC,CASSESLPGANVLTF
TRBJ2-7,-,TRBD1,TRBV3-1,TGTGCCAGCAGCCAAAGAACAGGGGCCCCCTACGAGCAGTACTTC,CASSQRTGAPYEQYF
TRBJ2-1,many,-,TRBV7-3,TGTGCCAGCAGCTTAAGAAAGGAGTCCTACAATGAGCAGTTCTTC,CASSLRKESYNEQFF
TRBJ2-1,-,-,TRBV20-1,TGCAGTGCTAGTACGCGTCAGAGAGTCTACAATGAGCAGTTCTTC,CSASTRQRVYNEQFF
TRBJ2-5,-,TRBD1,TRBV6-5,TGTGCCAGCAGTTACCTTACGGGACAGGGAGGTCAAGAGACCCAGTACTTC,CASSYLTGQGGQETQYF
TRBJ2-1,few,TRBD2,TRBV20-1,TGCAGTGTTTTTGGACTAGCGGGGGGCTCCTACAATGAGCAGTTCTTC,CSVFGLAGGSYNEQFF
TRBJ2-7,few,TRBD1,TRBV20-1,TGCAGTGCCGGGACAGCTCAGTCCTACGAGCAGTACTTC,CSAGTAQSYEQYF
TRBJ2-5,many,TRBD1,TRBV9,TGTGCCAGCAGCGTAGGTGACAGGGGGTTTGAGACCCAGTACTTC,CASSVGDRGFETQYF
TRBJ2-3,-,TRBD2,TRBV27,TGTGCCAGCAGTTGGAGCGGGAGGCGGTCAGATACGCAGTATTTT,CASSWSGRRSDTQYF
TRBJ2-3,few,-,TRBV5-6,TGTGCCAGCAGCCGCACTATGACAGGCCAGAAGCAGTATTTT,CASSRTMTGQKQYF
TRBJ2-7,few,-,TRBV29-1,TGCAGCGCGGAGACGGACAGCTCCTACGAGCAGTACTTC,CSAETDSSYEQYF
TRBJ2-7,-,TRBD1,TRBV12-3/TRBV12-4,TGTGCCAGCAACCCGACAGGGTGGAGGTACGAGCAGTACTTC,CASNPTGWRYEQYF
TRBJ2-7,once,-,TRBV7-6,TGTGCCAACAGCTCTTACAGGGATTCCTACGAGCAGTACTTC,CANSSYRDSYEQYF
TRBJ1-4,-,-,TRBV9,TGTGCCAGCAGCGCGTCACAGGGCACTGAAAAACTGTTTTTT,CASSASQGTEKLFF
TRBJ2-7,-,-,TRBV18,TGTGCCAGCCAAGCTGGGGGAGTGAACACCTACGAGCAGTACTTC,CASQAGGVNTYEQYF
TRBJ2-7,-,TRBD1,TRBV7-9,TGTGCCAGCAGCTCGACAGGGGGCATGGTGAGGAACGAGCAGTACTTC,CASSSTGGMVRNEQYF
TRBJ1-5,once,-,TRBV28,TGTGCCAGCAGTTTTGGAATGGAGCCCCAGCATTTT,CASSFGMEPQHF
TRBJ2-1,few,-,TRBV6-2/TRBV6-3,TGTGCCAGCAGTACCCTCCGGTGGGGTAATGAGCAGTTCTTC,CASSTLRWGNEQFF
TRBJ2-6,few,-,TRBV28,TGTGCCAGCAGTTCCCCTACAGGGGCCAACGTCCTGACTTTC,CASSSPTGANVLTF
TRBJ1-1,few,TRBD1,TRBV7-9,TGTGCCAGCAGCTTTACAGGGGGCGGTGGCACTGAAGCTTTCTTT,CASSFTGGGGTEAFF
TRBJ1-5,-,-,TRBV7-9,TGTGCCAGCAGCCCCTCTACCCCGAGAGGGCAGCCCCAGCATTTT,CASSPSTPRGQPQHF
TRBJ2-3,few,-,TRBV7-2,TGTGCCAGCAGCCTTCTAGGGGGCACAGATACGCAGTATTTT,CASSLLGGTDTQYF